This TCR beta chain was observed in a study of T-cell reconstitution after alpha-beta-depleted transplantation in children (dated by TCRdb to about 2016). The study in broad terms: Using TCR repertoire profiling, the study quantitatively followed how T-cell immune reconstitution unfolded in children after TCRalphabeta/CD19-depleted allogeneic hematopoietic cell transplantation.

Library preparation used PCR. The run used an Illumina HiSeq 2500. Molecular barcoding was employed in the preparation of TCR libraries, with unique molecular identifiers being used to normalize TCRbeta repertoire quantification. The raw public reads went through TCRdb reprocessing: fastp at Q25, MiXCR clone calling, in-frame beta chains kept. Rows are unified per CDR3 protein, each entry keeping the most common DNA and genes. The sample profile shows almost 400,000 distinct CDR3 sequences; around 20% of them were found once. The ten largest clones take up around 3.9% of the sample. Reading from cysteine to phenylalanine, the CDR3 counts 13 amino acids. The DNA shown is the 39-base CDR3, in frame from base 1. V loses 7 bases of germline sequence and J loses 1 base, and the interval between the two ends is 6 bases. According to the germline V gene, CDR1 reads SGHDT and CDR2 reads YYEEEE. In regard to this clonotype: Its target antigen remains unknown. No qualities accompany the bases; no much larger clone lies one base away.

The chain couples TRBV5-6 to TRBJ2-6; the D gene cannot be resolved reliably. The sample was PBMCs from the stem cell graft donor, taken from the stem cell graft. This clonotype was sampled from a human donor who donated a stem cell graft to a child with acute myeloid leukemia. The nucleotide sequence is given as TGTGCCAGCCTCTTTTCTGGGGCCAACGTCCTGACTTTC. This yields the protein CASLFSGANVLTF. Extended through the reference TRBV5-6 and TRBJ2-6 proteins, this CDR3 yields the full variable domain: DAGVTQSPTHLIKTRGQQVTLRCSPKSGHDTVSWYQQALGQGPQFIFQYYEEEERQRGNFPDRFSGHQFPNYSSELNVNALLLGDSALYLCASLFSGANVLTFGAGSRLTVL.